A single T cell receptor (beta chain) is shown here with its context. With 4 bases clipped from V and 4 bases from J, the junction kept 3 bases outside the gene matches. Germline V gives CDR1 MNHEY, CDR2 SVGEGT. The CDR3 consists of 16 residues. The sample originates from a study of blood T cell repertoires in COVID-19. Study as a whole: Spain, Italy and the United States supplied samples that represented acute and convalescent COVID-19. T cells, B-cell-depleted T cells, or PBMCs provided the cDNA or gDNA that served as material.

The data were produced by immunoSEQ multiplex PCR, yet TCRdb's version contains in-frame clones alone and is incomplete. This sample has 70,000 to 90,000 clones, with about 90% found just once. Material for sequencing was peripheral blood. The rearrangement joins TRBV6-2 or TRBV6-3 to TRBJ2-3; TRBD2 matches at 15 bases. The TCR sequence derives from a human donor in a cohort sampled during active COVID-19. In DNA form, the CDR3 reads TGTGCCAGCAGTTTTGGACTAGCGGGAGGGGCAGATACGCAGTATTTT. Translation: CASSFGLAGGADTQYF.